These T cell receptor beta chains were read from a single sample in a study of CD8+ T cells in alopecia areata. Measured with immunoSEQ multiplex PCR; TCRdb has only the in-frame clones, and not every one. The sample has around 290,000 clones; nearly 60% are singletons. The sequencing here drew on CD4+ T cells sorted from blood, taken at week 24, from a patient treated with tofacitinib. These TCRs come from a human donor with alopecia areata. The CDR3 runs from the conserved cysteine through the conserved F or W. Fields, in order: CDR3 protein, V gene, clone size, J gene. A row's size may be missing; if present it is once, few, many or a size class.

CDR3aa: CASSSRATNYGYTF; v_gene: TRBV5-4; abundance: -; j_gene: TRBJ1-2
CDR3aa: CASSAHSTSGGGNEQFF; v_gene: TRBV4-3; abundance: -; j_gene: TRBJ2-1
CDR3aa: CSVDEAAPSYEQYF; v_gene: TRBV29-1; abundance: -; j_gene: -
CDR3aa: CASSLLSREKETQYF; v_gene: TRBV27; abundance: -; j_gene: TRBJ2-5
CDR3aa: CASSQGDYEQYF; v_gene: TRBV23-1; abundance: -; j_gene: TRBJ2-7
CDR3aa: CASSPTGTGEANTEAFF; v_gene: TRBV27; abundance: once; j_gene: TRBJ1-1
CDR3aa: CASSLGTFQETQYF; v_gene: TRBV5-1; abundance: -; j_gene: TRBJ2-5
CDR3aa: CASSYTTGSEQFF; v_gene: TRBV10-3; abundance: few; j_gene: TRBJ2-1
CDR3aa: CASSPQPNSPLHF; v_gene: TRBV7-9; abundance: -; j_gene: TRBJ1-6
CDR3aa: CASSQGRLFGYTF; v_gene: TRBV4-2; abundance: -; j_gene: TRBJ1-2
CDR3aa: CASRTNQETQYF; v_gene: TRBV2; abundance: -; j_gene: TRBJ2-5
CDR3aa: CASSYDSTPQETQYF; v_gene: TRBV5-4; abundance: -; j_gene: TRBJ2-5
CDR3aa: CAWREWHTQPGNEQFF; v_gene: TRBV30; abundance: -; j_gene: TRBJ2-1